The sequence of this T cell receptor (beta chain) was determined in a study of blood T cell repertoires in COVID-19. Sequencing used immunoSEQ multiplex PCR; TCRdb keeps in-frame clones, though not all of them. The sample has some 65,000 clones, over 75% seen once. Germline V gives CDR1 LGHNA, CDR2 YSLEER. V lost 0 bases, J lost 8 bases, and 10 bases lay in between. The CDR3 is 13 amino acids. The genes are TRBV4-3 and TRBJ1-1, with a tentative D call TRBD1 (5 bases). The sequencing sample was made of peripheral blood. The clonotype comes from a man of 80 years or more with acute or convalescent COVID-19. The CDR3 reads CASSQESDREAFF. The CDR3, as DNA: TGCGCCAGCAGCCAAGAGTCTGACAGAGAAGCTTTCTTT.